The present TCR beta chain was sequenced within a study of T cell repertoires in ileal Crohn's disease. General observations from the study: Mucosal expansions were suggested to be mainly CD8 T cells.

Eligibility required adulthood, ileal or ileocolonic Crohn's disease and indicated ileocolonic resection. For this clone: Its antigen is still unknown.

The germline V gene encodes CDR1 SEHNR and CDR2 FQNEAQ (reference sequence). The CDR3 runs 15 residues. Trimming removed 0 bases from V and 6 bases from J; junction bases left unmatched: 6. Using immunoSEQ multiplex PCR, the repertoire was profiled, and TCRdb retains in-frame clones only, with some absent. There are tens of thousands of clones in the sample; just under 80% occur only once, and around 17% lies in the top ten. The receptor's source is an adult with Crohn's disease. Input material: ileal tissue. The genes are TRBV7-9 and TRBJ2-7; TRBD2 matches 9 bases. CDR3 nucleotide sequence: TGTGCCAGCAGCTTAGCGGCTAGCGGGGAAGCCGAGCAGTACTTC. This translates into CASSLAASGEAEQYF.